One T cell receptor (beta chain) is described in this entry. The target antigen is unknown. This entry is derived from a study of T cell responses to AZD1222 COVID-19 vaccine. The study's findings and limits: Of the AZD1222 recipients, only 6 or 7 were seropositive at baseline. Vaccine-associated CD4 TCRs ranged over spike, dominating at 160-218 and 743-854. In a largely white British group with more females than males, clonal diversity was possibly underestimated.

V lost 3 bases, J lost 4 bases, and 7 bases lay in between. Germline values: CDR1 KGHSH, CDR2 LQKENI. The CDR3 loop spans 13 amino acids. Generated by immunoSEQ multiplex PCR, the TCRdb table keeps only in-frame clones and is missing some. The sample records 65,000 to 100,000 clones, 80% to 95% being singletons. The TCR comes from an adult who received the AZD1222 COVID-19 vaccine. The chain is built from TRBV18 and TRBJ2-1; no clear D. The source was peripheral blood, collected 28 days after the second AZD1222 dose. The CDR3 bases are TGTGCCAGCTCACCCGGAGCGTACAATGAGCAGTTCTTC. Its protein is CASSPGAYNEQFF.